A single sample gave rise to the 6 T cell receptor beta chains below, sequenced in a study of blood T cell repertoires in COVID-19. Some clones are missing from TCRdb's copy, which holds only in-frame ones; the method was immunoSEQ multiplex PCR. The sample holds approximately 200,000 clones, about 88% seen once. The specimen sequenced was peripheral blood. The source of these receptors is a woman in her 30s with active or convalescent COVID-19.

The V and J genes are TRBV6-4 and TRBJ2-1, with D possibly being TRBD2 (6 bases). Germline-derived CDR1 and CDR2 are MRHNA and SNTAGT. This CDR3 is built from 15 residues. V was clipped by 6 bases and J by 4 bases, with 16 bases between them. Here the CDR3 DNA reads TGTGCCAGCAGCCTTGGAGGAGGGGCTTACAATGAGCAGTTCTTC. Protein: CASSLGGGAYNEQFF.

This clone was observed a single time. The junction differs from germline at one of its ends, possibly a read error. The rearrangement joins TRBV3-1 (or the pseudogene TRBV3-2) to TRBJ1-2; possibly TRBD1 for D (5 bases). Germline CDR1 LGHDT, CDR2 YNNKEL (reference sequence). This CDR3 comprises 14 residues. CDR3 loop: CASTQRGGGDGYTF. The CDR3 nucleotides read TGTGCCAGCACCCAACGCGGGGGAGGGGATGGCTACACCTTC.

The rearrangement joins TRBV28 to TRBJ2-7; 13 bases agree with TRBD2. CDR1 MDHEN and CDR2 SYDVKM come from the germline V gene. The CDR3 has 15 amino acids. Losses at the gene ends were 5 bases for V and 4 bases for J; bases not matched to a gene: 5. The chain's CDR3 is CASSPATSGGYEQYF. The CDR3 bases are TGTGCCAGCAGTCCAGCGACTAGCGGGGGGTACGAGCAGTACTTC.

The chain recombines TRBV13 with TRBJ2-1, with 7 nucleotides matching TRBD1. V trimming: 7 bases; J trimming: 0 bases; junction bases outside the gene matches: 9. CDR1 is PRHDT, CDR2 FYEKMQ, per germline (reference sequence). The length of the CDR3 is 16 residues. CDR3: CASNMIQGHSYNEQFF. The CDR3 DNA follows: TGTGCCAGCAACATGATACAGGGGCACTCCTACAATGAGCAGTTCTTC.

The J gene is TRBJ1-3, the V gene TRBV18, with D unclear. Per germline, CDR1 KGHSH and CDR2 LQKENI. CDR3 length: 16 residues. The V end lost 0 bases, the J end lost 0 bases, and 9 bases lay between the germline ends. The CDR3 DNA reads TGTGCCAGCTCACCACCGACCCGGAGCTCTGGAAACACCATATATTTT. Translated: CASSPPTRSSGNTIYF.

The J gene is TRBJ1-1, the V gene TRBV5-1; possible D gene TRBD1, 5 bases. Germline CDR1 is SGHRS and CDR2 is YFSETQ. V gave up 4 bases and J gave up 0 bases, with 13 bases separating them. This CDR3 contains 15 residues. CDR3 region: CASSPLQDMNTEAFF. The CDR3 coding sequence is TGCGCCAGCAGCCCACTTCAGGACATGAACACTGAAGCTTTCTTT.